This T cell receptor (beta chain) was obtained from a study of T-cell reconstitution after alpha-beta-depleted transplantation in children. Germline loops: CDR1 LNHNV, CDR2 YYDKDF (reference sequence). With 4 bases clipped from V and 6 bases from J, the junction kept 11 bases outside the gene matches. The CDR3 totals 16 residues. At least ten counts were recorded for this clonotype. As it was prepared, the TCRbeta library received unique molecular identifiers. Via MiXCR, TCRdb re-called the PCR reads, giving one row per CDR3 protein. The sample comprises over 150,000 distinct CDR3 sequences, around 10% of which are singletons, and approximately 13% rests with the top ten.

This sequence was found in a boy between 2 and 10 years old with acute myeloid leukemia, due to receive a stem cell transplant. The starting material was PBMCs, obtained before TCRalphabeta/CD19-depleted stem cell transplant. V gene TRBV15 combines with J gene TRBJ2-1, with 8 bases that match TRBD2. In DNA form, the CDR3 reads TGTGCCACCAGCATTATTACGGGTAGCGGGGCCAATGAGCAGTTCTTC. Amino acid sequence: CATSIITGSGANEQFF.